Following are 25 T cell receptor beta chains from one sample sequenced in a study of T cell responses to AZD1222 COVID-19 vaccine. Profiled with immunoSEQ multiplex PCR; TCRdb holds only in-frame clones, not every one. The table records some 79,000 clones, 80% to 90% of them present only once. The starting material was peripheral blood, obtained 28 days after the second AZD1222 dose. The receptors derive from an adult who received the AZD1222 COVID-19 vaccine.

CDR3 sequence reads: CASSSQGGTEAFF. In DNA, the CDR3 is TGCGCCAGCAGCTCACAGGGGGGCACTGAAGCTTTCTTT. V gene TRBV5-1 combines with J gene TRBJ1-1; 8 nucleotides match TRBD1. The CDR3 contains 13 residues. CDR1 and CDR2 from the germline V gene are SGHRS and YFSETQ. V shed 3 bases and J 4 bases; nucleotides not matched to a gene: 2.

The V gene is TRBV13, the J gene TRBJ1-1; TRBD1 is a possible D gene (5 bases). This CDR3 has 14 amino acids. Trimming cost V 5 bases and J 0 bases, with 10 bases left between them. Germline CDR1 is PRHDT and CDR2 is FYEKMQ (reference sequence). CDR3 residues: CASSPGRVNTEAFF. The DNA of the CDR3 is TGTGCCAGCAGCCCGGGACGGGTGAACACTGAAGCTTTCTTT.

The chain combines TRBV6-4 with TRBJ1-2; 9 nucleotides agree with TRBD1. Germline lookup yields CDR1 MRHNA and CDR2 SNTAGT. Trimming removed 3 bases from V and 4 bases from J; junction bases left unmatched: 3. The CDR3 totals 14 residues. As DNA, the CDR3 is TGTGCCAGCAGTGAGGACAGGGGAGGCTATGGCTACACCTTC. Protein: CASSEDRGGYGYTF.

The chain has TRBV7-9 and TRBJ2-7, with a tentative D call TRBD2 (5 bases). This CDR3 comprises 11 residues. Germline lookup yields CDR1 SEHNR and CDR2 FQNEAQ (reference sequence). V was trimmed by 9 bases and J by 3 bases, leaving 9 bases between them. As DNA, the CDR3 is TGTGCCAGTGGGAGTCGCTACGAGCAGTACTTC. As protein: CASGSRYEQYF.

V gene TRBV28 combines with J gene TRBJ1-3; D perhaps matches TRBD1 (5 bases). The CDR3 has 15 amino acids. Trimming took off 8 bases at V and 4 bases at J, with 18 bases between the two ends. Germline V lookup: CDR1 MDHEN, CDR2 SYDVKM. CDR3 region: CASQVGGKGGNTIYF. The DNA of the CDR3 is TGTGCCAGCCAGGTCGGGGGAAAAGGAGGAAACACCATATATTTT.

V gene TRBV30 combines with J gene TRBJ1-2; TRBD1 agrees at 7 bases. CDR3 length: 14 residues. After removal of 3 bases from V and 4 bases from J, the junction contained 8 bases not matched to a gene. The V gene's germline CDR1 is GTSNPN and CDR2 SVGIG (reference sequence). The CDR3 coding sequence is TGTGCCTGGAGATCCGGGACAGACTTCTATGGCTACACCTTC. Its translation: CAWRSGTDFYGYTF. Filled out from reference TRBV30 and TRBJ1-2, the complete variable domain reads SQTIHQWPATLVQPVGSPLSLECTVEGTSNPNLYWYRQAAGRGLQLLFYSVGIGQISSEVPQNLSASRPQDRQFILSSKKLLLSDSGFYLCAWRSGTDFYGYTFGSGTRLTVV.

The CDR3 nucleotides read TGTGCCTGGAGTGTTGGACAGGGTAGCCAGCCCCAGCATTTT. Translated: CAWSVGQGSQPQHF. This rearrangement joins TRBV30 to TRBJ1-5; 8 bases align to TRBD1. Per the germline V gene, CDR1 is GTSNPN and CDR2 is SVGIG (reference sequence). The CDR3 spans 14 residues. Unmatched junction bases numbered 5, after V lost 0 bases and J lost 7 bases.

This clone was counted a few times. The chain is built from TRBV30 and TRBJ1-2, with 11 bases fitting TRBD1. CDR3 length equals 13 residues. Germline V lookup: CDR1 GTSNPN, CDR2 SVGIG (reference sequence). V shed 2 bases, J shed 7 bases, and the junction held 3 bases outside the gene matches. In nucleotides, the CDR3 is TGTGCCTGGAGTAGGGACAGGGGGTTTGGCTACACCTTC. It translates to CAWSRDRGFGYTF.

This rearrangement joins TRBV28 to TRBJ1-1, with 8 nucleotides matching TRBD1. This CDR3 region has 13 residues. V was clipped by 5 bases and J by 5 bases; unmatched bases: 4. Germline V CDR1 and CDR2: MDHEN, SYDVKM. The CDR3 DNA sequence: TGTGCCAGCAGTGCAGGGGGCGAGACTGAAGCTTTCTTT. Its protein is CASSAGGETEAFF.

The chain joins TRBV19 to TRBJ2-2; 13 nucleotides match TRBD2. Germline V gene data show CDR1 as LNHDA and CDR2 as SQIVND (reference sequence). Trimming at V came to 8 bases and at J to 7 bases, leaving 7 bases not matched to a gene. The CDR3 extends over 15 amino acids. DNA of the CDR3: TGTGCCAGTGTAGGACTAGCGGGAGTGAACGGGGAGCTGTTTTTT. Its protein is CASVGLAGVNGELFF.

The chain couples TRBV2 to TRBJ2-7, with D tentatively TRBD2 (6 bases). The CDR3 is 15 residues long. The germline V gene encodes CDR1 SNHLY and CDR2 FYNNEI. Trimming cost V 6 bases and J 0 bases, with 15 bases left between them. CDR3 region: CASSMEAGYSYEQYF. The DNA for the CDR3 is TGTGCCAGCAGCATGGAGGCGGGATACTCCTACGAGCAGTACTTC.

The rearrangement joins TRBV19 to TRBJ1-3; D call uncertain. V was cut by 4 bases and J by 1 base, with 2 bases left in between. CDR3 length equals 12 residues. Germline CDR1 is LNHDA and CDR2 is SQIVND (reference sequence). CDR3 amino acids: CASSTSGNTIYF. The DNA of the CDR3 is TGTGCCAGTAGTACTTCTGGAAACACCATATATTTT.

The CDR3 here is CASSLAAGGPWGNTIYF. CDR3 bases: TGTGCCAGCAGCTTGGCGGCGGGAGGCCCGTGGGGAAACACCATATATTTT. The chain is built from TRBV5-6 and TRBJ1-3; D unresolved. CDR3 length: 17 amino acids. Germline CDR1 and CDR2: SGHDT and YYEEEE. Trimming shortened V by 0 bases and J by 4 bases, and 17 bases separated the two germline ends.

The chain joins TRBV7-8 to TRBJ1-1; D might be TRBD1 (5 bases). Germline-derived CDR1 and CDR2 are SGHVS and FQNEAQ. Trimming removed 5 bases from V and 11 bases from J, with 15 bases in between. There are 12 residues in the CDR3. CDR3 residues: CASSPRGEEAFF. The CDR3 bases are TGTGCCAGCAGCCCCCGGGGGGAAGAGGCTTTCTTT.

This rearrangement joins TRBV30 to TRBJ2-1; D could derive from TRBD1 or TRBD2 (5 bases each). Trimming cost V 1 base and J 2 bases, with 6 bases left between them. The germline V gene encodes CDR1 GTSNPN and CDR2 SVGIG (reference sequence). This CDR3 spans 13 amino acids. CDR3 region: CAWSEGPYNEQFF. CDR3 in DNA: TGTGCCTGGAGTGAGGGACCCTACAATGAGCAGTTCTTC.

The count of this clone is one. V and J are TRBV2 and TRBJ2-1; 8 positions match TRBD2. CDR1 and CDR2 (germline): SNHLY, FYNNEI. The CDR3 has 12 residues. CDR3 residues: CKVVSGVHEQFF. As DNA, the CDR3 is TGTAAGGTGGTTAGCGGGGTTCATGAGCAGTTCTTC.

CDR3 in DNA: TGCAGCGTTGGGGGGGGCGGTGGCGGCTACACCTTC. Its protein is CSVGGGGGGYTF. V gene TRBV29-1 combines with J gene TRBJ1-2; tentatively, D is TRBD1 (6 bases). V lost 4 bases and J lost 8, with 14 bases in between. The length of the CDR3 is 12 residues. Germline V lookup: CDR1 SQVTM, CDR2 ANQGSEA.

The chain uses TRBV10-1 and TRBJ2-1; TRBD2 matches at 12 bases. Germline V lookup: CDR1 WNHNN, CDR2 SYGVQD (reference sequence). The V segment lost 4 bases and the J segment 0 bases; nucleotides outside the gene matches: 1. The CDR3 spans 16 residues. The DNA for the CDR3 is TGCGCCAGCAGTGGACTAGCGGGGGTCTCCTACAATGAGCAGTTCTTC. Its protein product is CASSGLAGVSYNEQFF.

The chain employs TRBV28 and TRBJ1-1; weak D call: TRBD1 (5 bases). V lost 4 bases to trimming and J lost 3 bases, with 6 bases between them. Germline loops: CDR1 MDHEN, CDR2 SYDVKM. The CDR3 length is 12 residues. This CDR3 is CASSSGDTEAFF. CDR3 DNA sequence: TGTGCCAGCAGTTCGGGGGACACTGAAGCTTTCTTT. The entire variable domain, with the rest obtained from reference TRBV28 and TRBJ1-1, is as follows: DVKVTQSSRYLVKRTGEKVFLECVQDMDHENMFWYRQDPGLGLRLIYFSYDVKMKEKGDIPEGYSVSREKKERFSLILESASTNQTSMYLCASSSGDTEAFFGQGTRLTVV.

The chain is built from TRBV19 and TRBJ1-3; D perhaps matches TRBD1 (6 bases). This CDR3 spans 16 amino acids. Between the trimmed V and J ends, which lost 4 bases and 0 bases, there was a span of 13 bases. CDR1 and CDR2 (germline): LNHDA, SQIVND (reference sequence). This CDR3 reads CASSNYRTVSGNTIYF. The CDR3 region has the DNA TGTGCCAGTAGTAATTACCGGACAGTCTCTGGAAACACCATATATTTT. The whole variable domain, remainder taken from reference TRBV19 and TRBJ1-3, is DGGITQSPKYLFRKEGQNVTLSCEQNLNHDAMYWYRQDPGQGLRLIYYSQIVNDFQKGDIAEGYSVSREKKESFPLTVTSAQKNPTAFYLCASSNYRTVSGNTIYFGEGSWLTVV.

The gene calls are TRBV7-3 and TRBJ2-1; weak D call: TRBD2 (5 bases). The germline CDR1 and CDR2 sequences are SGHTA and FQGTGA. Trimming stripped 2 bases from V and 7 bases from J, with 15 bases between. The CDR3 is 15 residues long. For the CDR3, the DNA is TGTGCCAGCAGCTTAGATAGTGGGTCGGGGAATGAGCAGTTCTTC. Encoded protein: CASSLDSGSGNEQFF.

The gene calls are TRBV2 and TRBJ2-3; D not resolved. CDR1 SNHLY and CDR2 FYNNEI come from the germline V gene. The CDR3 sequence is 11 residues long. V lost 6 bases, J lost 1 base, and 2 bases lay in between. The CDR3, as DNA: TGTGCCAGCAGCCGCACAGATACGCAGTATTTT. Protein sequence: CASSRTDTQYF.

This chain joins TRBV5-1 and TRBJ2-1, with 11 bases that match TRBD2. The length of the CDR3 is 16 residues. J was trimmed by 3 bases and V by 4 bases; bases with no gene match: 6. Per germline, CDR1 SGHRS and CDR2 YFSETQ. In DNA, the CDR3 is TGCGCCAGCAGCCCGTCCGGGACTAGCGGCTACAATGAGCAGTTCTTC. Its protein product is CASSPSGTSGYNEQFF.

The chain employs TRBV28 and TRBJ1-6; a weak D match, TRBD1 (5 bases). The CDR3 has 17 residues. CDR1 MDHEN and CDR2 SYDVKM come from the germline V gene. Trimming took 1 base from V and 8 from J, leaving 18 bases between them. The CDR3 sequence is CASSLSWAGNRDSPLHF. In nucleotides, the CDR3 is TGTGCCAGCAGTTTATCTTGGGCAGGGAATAGAGATTCACCCCTCCACTTT.

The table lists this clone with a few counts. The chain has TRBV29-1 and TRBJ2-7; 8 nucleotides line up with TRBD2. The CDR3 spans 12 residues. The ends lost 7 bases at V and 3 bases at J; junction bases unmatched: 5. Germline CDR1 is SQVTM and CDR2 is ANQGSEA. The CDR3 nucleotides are TGCAGCGCAGGACTAGCAAGCTACGAGCAGTACTTC. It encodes CSAGLASYEQYF.